This TCR beta chain was found in a study of T cell repertoires in cytomegalovirus infection (dated by TCRdb to between 2018 and 2020). General notes on the study: Recently identified HLA-C-restricted CMV epitopes, whose presentation resists viral immunomodulation, were targeted by peptide stimulations together with well-studied HLA-B-restricted epitopes. Donor HLA type was relevant to the analysis, as public TCR beta signatures indicated carriage of CMV infection together with the matching HLA type.

The data were produced on an Illumina HiSeq 1500. TCRdb's own reprocessing of the public reads used fastp at Q25 and MiXCR and kept productive beta chains. CDR3 protein duplicates are merged, each entry listing the most common genes and DNA. Within this sample are around 140,000 distinct CDR3 sequences, with approximately 30% of them counted one time only. Jointly, the top ten make up 45% to 55% of the sample. The intended sense of this specimen's treatment or condition label: in vitro stimulation with specific CMV peptide epitopes to enrich CMV-specific T cells. With respect to this clonotype: The antigen it recognizes is unknown. No clone much larger than this one lies a single base away; base qualities are absent.

Summary of the overall study and its limitations: The ex vivo response was dominated by HLA-C-restricted CMV-specific TCR beta clonotypes, which also provided the single most frequent clonotype in two of eight donors. Cumulative frequency of public TCR beta family members discriminated carriers of CMV infection plus the relevant HLA type in this cohort and an independent 352-donor cohort.

CDR1 and CDR2, per the germline V gene (reference sequence), are LNHDA and SQIVND. Cut back by 4 bases and 2 bases, the V and J ends lie 17 bases apart. The CDR3 numbers 16 residues from cysteine through phenylalanine. The only DNA kept is the CDR3, 48 bases in frame from the first base. The chain joins TRBV19 to TRBJ1-1; the D gene is not confidently resolved. The TCR was taken from a human donor in good health (CMV status not recorded). Some clones in this sample may be carry-over from other donors' samples. The input for sequencing was CD8+ T cells from cultured PBMCs, taken from culture after CMV antigen stimulation. The nucleotides read TGTGCCAGTAGTAGCGGACTGACTTTAAGCAACACTGAAGCTTTCTTT. Its protein is CASSSGLTLSNTEAFF.